This T cell receptor beta chain was sequenced during a study of CD8+ T cells in alopecia areata. Across the whole study: For the treated group, dosing was oral tofacitinib at 5 to 10 mg twice daily. Points from the study as a whole: Many expanded lesional clones stayed in scalp and blood while on tofacitinib.

The CDR3 runs 15 residues. Germline loops: CDR1 SEHNR, CDR2 FQNEAQ (reference sequence). Trimming removed 6 bases at V and 3 bases at J, with 17 bases between. Treatment denoted: oral pan-JAK inhibitor, 5-10 mg twice daily. Comments on this clone: What it recognizes is unknown.

RNA extraction was followed by reverse transcription into cDNA, which acted as the sequencing template. Assay used: immunoSEQ multiplex PCR; TCRdb lists only in-frame clones, some missing. Of 150,000 or so clones detected, about 56% appear once; the ten largest clones hold more than 15%. This chain joins TRBV7-9 and TRBJ1-1; D not certain. The sequence was obtained from a human donor with alopecia areata. The source material was CD8+ T cells sorted from blood, sampled at week 4, from a patient treated with tofacitinib. This CDR3 reads CASRVLDHTHTEAFF. For the CDR3, the DNA is TGTGCCAGCAGAGTGTTAGATCACACCCACACTGAAGCTTTCTTT.